This T cell receptor (beta chain) comes out of a study of blood T cell repertoires in COVID-19. Study as a whole: Both acute and convalescent COVID-19 samples were obtained from the United States, Italy and Spain. PBMCs, B-cell-depleted T cells, or T cells were the source of the cDNA or gDNA that made up the material.

Participants' own reports of clinical history determined their cohort assignment. Generated by immunoSEQ multiplex PCR, the TCRdb table keeps only in-frame clones and is missing some. The data hold fewer than 600,000 clones, with roughly 90% observed a single time. Sequencing was performed on PBMCs or T cells enriched from blood (not recorded which). The source of this sequence is a middle-aged woman who had recovered from COVID-19.

The CDR3 region is CASSLGLLQGAYGYTF. The DNA of the CDR3 is TGCGCCAGCAGCTTGGGCCTTCTACAGGGGGCGTATGGCTACACCTTC. V is TRBV5-1 and J is TRBJ1-2; 9 bases fit TRBD1. From germline, CDR1 is SGHRS and CDR2 YFSETQ. This CDR3 is 16 amino acids long. Trimming cost V 0 bases and J 5 bases; bases outside gene matches: 8.